This TCR beta chain was sequenced in a study of T cell changes during pregnancy in multiple sclerosis. Sequencing used immunoSEQ multiplex PCR; TCRdb keeps in-frame clones, though not all of them. The sample records roughly 84,000 clones, 90% to 95% being singletons. Unmatched junction bases numbered 4, after V lost 5 bases and J lost 7 bases. Germline V gene lookup returns CDR1 LNHDA and CDR2 SQIVND (reference sequence). This CDR3 is built from 14 residues. This sequence originates from a female donor in good health, enrolled as a control in a pregnancy study. The sample here was peripheral blood, taken in the third trimester of pregnancy. The V call is TRBV19, the J call TRBJ2-1, with 11 nucleotides matching TRBD2. In nucleotides, the CDR3 is TGTGCCAGTAGTTTGACTAGCGGGATTAATGAGCAGTTCTTC. Protein sequence: CASSLTSGINEQFF.